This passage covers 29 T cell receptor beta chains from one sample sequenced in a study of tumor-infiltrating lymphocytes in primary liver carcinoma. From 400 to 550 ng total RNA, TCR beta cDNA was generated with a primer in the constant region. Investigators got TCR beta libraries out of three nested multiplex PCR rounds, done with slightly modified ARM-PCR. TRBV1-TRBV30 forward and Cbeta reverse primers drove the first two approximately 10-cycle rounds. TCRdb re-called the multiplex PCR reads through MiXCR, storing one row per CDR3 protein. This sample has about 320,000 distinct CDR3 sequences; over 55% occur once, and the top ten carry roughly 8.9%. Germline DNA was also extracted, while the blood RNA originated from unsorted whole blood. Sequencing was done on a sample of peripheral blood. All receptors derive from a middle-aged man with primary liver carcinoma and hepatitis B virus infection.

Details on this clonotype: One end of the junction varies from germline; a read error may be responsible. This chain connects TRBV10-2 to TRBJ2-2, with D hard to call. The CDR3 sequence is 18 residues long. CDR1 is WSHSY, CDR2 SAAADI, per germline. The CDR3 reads CTSSPIPVGWRNTGELFF. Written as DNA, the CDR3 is TGCACCAGCAGTCCCATACCAGTGGGCTGGAGGAACACCGGGGAGCTGTTTTTT.

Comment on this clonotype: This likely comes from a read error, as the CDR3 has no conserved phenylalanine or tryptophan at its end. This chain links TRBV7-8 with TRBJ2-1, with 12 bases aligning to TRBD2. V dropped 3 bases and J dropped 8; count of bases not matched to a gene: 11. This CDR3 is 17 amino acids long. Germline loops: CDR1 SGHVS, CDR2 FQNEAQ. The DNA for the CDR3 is TGTGCCAGCAGCTTCCAACCGGGACTAGCGGGCCCCGATGAGCAGTTCTTA. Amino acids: CASSFQPGLAGPDEQFL.

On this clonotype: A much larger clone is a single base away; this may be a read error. The CDR3 DNA follows: TGTGCCAGCTCTCCTCCAGCGGGATATAGTAATGAGCAGTTCTTC. This translates into CASSPPAGYSNEQFF. The genes are TRBV6-5 and TRBJ2-1; 7 bases map to TRBD2. Germline loops: CDR1 MNHEY, CDR2 SVGAGI. CDR3 length equals 15 residues. V shed 8 bases, J shed 7 bases, and the junction held 14 bases outside the gene matches.

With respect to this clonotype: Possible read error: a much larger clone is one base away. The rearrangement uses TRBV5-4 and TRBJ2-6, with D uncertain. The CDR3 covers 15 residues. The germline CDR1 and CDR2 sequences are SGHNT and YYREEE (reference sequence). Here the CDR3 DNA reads TGTGTCAGCAGCTTCGATCGCTCTGGGGCCAACGTCCTGACTTTC. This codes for CVSSFDRSGANVLTF.

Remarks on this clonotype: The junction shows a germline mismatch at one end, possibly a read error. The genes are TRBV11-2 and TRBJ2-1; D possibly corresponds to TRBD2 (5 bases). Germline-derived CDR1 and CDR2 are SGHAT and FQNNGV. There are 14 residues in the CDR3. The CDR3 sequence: CTSSGYGLYNEQLF. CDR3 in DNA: TGTACCAGCAGCGGCTACGGGCTTTACAATGAGCAGTTATTC.

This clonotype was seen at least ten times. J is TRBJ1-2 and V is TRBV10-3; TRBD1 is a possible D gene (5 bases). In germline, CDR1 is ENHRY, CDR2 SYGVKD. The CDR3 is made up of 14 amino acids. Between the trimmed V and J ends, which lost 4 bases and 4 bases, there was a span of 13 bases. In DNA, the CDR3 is TGTGCCATCAGTGGACAAACAGGTCCCTATGGCTACACCTTC. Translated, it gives CAISGQTGPYGYTF.

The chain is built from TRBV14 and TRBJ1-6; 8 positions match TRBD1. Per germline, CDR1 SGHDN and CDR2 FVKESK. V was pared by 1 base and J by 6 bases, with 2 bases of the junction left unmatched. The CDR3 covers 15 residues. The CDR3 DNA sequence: TGTGCCAGCAGCCAAGGGGGACAGGCTAATTCACCCCTCCACTTT. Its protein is CASSQGGQANSPLHF.

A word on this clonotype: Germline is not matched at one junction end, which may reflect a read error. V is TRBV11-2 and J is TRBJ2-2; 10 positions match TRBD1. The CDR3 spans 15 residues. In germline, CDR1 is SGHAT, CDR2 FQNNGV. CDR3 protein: CASSHVWGRTGGLFF. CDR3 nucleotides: TGTGCCAGCAGCCATGTCTGGGGGAGGACAGGGGGGCTGTTTTTT.

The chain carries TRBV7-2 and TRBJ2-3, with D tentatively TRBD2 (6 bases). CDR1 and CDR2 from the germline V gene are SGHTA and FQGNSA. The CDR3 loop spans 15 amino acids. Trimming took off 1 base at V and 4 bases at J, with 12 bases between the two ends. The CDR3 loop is CASSLDGGFADTQYF. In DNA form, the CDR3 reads TGTGCCAGCAGCTTAGATGGGGGGTTCGCAGATACGCAGTATTTT.

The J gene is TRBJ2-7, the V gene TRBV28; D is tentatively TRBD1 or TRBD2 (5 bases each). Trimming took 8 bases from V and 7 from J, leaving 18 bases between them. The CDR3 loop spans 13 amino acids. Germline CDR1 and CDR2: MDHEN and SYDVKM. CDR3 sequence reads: CASRRDPLGEQYF. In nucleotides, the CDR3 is TGTGCCAGCCGCCGGGACCCCCTGGGGGAGCAGTACTTC.

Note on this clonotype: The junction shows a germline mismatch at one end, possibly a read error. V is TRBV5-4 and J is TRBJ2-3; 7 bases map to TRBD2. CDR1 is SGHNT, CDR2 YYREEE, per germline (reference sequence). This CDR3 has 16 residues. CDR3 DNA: TGTGCCAGCTGCTTGCTCGTGGGAGGGCCCACAGATACGCAGTATTTT. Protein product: CASCLLVGGPTDTQYF.

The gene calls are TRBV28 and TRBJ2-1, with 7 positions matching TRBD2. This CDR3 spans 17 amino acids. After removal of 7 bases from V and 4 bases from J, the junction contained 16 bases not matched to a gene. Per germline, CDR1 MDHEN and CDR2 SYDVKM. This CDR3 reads CASTQSWGTIPYNEQFF. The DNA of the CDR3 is TGTGCCAGCACTCAAAGTTGGGGGACTATCCCATACAATGAGCAGTTCTTC.

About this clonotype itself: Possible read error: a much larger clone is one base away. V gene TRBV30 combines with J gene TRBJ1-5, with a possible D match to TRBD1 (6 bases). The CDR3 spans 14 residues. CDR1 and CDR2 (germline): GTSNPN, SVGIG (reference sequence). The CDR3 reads CAYGGQNSNQPQHF. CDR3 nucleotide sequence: TGTGCTTACGGGGGGCAAAATAGCAATCAGCCCCAGCATTTT.

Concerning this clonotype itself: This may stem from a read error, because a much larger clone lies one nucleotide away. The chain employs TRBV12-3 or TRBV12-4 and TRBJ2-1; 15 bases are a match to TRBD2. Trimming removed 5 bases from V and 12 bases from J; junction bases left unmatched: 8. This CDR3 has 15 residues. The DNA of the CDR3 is TGTGCCAGCAGTCCGGGACTAGCGGGAGGATGGGGGCAGTTCTTC. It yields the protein CASSPGLAGGWGQFF.

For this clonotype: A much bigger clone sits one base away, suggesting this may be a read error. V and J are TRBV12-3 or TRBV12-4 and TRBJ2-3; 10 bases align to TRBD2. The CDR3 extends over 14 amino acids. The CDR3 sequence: CASNPSGSTNTQYF. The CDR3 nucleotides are TGTGCCAGCAACCCTAGCGGGAGCACAAATACGCAGTATTTT.

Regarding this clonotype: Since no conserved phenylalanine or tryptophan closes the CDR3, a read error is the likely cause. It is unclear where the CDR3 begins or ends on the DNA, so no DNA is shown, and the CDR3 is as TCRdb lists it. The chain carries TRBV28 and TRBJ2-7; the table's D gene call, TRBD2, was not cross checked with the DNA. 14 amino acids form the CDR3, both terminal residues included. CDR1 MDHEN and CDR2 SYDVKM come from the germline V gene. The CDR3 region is CASSPLADQRVEYL.

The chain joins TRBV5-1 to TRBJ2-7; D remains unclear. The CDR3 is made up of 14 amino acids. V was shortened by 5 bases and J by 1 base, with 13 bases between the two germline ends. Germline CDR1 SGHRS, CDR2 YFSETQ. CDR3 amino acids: CASSGVWASYEQYF. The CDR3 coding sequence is TGCGCCAGCAGTGGGGTATGGGCGTCCTACGAGCAGTACTTC.

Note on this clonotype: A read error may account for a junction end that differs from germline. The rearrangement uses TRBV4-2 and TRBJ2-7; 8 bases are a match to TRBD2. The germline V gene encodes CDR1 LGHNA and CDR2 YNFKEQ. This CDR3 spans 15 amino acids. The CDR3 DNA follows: TGTGCCAGCAGTCAAGACCTAGCGGGCGACTACGAGCGGTACTTC. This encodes CASSQDLAGDYERYF.

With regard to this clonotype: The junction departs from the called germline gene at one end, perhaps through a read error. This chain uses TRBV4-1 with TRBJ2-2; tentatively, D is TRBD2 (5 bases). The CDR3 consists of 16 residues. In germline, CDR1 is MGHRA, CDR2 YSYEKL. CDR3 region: CASSQDGVPNIGEPFF. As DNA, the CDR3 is TGCGCCAGCAGCCAAGATGGGGTACCGAACATCGGGGAGCCGTTTTTT.

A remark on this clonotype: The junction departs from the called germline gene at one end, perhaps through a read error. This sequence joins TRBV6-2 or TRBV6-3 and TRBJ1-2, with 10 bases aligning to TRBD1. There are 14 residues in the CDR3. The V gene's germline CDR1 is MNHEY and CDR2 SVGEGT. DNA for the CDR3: TGTGCCAGCAGACAGACAGGGGGCGTCTATGACTACACCTTC. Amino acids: CASRQTGGVYDYTF.

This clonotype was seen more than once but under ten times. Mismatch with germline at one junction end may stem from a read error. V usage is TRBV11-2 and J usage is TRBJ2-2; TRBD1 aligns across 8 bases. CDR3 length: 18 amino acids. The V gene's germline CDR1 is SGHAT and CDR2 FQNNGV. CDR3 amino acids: CASSLGKGQGANTGELFF. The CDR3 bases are TGTGCCAGCAGCTTAGGGAAAGGACAGGGCGCGAATACCGGGGAGCTGTTTTTT.

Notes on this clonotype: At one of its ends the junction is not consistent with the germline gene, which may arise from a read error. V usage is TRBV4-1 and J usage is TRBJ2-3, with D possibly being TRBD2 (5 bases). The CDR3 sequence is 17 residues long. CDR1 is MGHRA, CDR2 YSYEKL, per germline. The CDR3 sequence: CASSQALVRISTDTQYF. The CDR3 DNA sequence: TGCGCCAGCAGCCAAGCACTAGTGAGGATTTCCACAGATACGCAATATTTT.

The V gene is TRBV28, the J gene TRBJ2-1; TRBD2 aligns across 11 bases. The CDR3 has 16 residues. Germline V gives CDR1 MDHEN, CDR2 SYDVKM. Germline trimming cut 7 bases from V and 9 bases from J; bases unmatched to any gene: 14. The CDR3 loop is CASTLRLAGSRSEQFF. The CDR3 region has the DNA TGTGCCAGCACCCTACGACTAGCGGGATCTCGGAGTGAGCAGTTCTTC.

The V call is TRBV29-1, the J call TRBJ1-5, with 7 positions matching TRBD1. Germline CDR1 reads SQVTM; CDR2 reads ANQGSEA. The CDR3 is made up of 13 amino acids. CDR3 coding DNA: TGCAAAGTTGAAGGGGGCGGAGGTCAGCCCCAGCATTTT. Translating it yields CKVEGGGGQPQHF.

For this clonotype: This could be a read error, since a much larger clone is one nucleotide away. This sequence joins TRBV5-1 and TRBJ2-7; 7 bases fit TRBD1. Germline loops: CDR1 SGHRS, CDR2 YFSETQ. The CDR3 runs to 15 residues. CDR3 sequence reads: CASGLRGGSSYEQYF. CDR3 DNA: TGCGCCAGCGGCTTAAGAGGGGGCAGCTCCTACGAGCAGTACTTC.

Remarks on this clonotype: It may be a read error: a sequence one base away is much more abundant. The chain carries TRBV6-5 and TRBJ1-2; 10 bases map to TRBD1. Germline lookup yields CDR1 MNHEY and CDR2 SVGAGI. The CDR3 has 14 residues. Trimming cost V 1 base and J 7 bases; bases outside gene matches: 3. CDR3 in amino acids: CASSYLTGGSGYTF. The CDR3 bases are TGTGCCAGCAGTTACTTGACAGGGGGCTCTGGCTACACCTTC.

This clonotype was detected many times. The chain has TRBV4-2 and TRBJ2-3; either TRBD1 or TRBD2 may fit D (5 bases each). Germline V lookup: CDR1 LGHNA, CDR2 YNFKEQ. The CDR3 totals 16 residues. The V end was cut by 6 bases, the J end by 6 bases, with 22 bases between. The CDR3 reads CASRGPGVEDVDTQYF. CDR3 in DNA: TGTGCCAGCAGGGGACCTGGAGTGGAAGATGTGGATACGCAGTATTTT.

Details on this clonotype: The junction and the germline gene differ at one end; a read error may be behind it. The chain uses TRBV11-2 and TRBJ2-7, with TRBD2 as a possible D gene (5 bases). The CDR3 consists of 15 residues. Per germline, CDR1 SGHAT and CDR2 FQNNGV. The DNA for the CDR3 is TGTGCCAGCAGCTTAGAGGCCTCTTTCCCTTGGGAGCATTGCTTC. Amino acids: CASSLEASFPWEHCF.

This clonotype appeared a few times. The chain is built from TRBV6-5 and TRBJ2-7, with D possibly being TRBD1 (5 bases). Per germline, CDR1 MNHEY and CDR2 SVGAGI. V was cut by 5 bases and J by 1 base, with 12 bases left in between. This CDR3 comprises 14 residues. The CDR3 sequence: CASSGQGVSYEQYF. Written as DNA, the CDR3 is TGTGCCAGCAGTGGACAAGGGGTTTCCTACGAGCAGTACTTC.